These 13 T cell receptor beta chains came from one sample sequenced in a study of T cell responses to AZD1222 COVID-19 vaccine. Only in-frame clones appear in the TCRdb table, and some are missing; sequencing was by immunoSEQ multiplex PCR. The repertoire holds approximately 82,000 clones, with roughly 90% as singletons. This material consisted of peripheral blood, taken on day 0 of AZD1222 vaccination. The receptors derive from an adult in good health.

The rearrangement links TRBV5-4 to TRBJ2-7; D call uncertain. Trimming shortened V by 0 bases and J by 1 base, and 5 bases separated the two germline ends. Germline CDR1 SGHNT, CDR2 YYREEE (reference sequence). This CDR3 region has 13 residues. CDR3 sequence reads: CASSLVTSYEQYF. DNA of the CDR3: TGTGCCAGCAGCTTGGTGACATCCTACGAGCAGTACTTC.

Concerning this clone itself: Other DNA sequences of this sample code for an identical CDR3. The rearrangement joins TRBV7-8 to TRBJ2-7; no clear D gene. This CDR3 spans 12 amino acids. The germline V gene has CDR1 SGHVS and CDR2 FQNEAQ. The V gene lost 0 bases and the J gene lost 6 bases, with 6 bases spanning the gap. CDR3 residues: CASSLAGGEQYF. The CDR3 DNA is TGTGCCAGCAGCTTAGCGGGCGGCGAGCAGTACTTC.

The CDR3 loop is CASSQDGVGAYGYTF. The DNA of the CDR3 is TGCGCCAGCAGCCAAGATGGCGTCGGAGCCTATGGCTACACCTTC. V gene TRBV4-1 combines with J gene TRBJ1-2; D is ambiguous. Trimming removed 0 bases from V and 4 bases from J, with 12 bases in between. Germline V lookup: CDR1 MGHRA, CDR2 YSYEKL. The CDR3 is 15 residues long.

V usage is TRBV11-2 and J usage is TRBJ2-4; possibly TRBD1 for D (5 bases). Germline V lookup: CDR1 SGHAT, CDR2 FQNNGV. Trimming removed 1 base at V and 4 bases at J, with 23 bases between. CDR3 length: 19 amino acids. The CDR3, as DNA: TGTGCCAGCAGCTTAGTGTGGGCCGCTCCAGGGTCCCCTAAAAACATTCAGTACTTC. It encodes CASSLVWAAPGSPKNIQYF.

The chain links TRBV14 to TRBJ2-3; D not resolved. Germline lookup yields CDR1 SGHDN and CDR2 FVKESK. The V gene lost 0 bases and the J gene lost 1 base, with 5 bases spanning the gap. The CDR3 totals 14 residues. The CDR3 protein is CASSQDFRTDTQYF. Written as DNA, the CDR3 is TGTGCCAGCAGCCAAGATTTCCGCACAGATACGCAGTATTTT. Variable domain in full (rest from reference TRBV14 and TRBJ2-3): EAGVTQFPSHSVIEKGQTVTLRCDPISGHDNLYWYRRVMGKEIKFLLHFVKESKQDESGMPNNRFLAERTGGTYSTLKVQPAELEDSGVYFCASSQDFRTDTQYFGPGTRLTVL.

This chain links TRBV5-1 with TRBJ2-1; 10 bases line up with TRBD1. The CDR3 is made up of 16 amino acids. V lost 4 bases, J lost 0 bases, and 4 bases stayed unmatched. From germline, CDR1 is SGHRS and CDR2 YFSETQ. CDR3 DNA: TGCGCCAGCAGCCCCCGGACAGGGGGCTCCTACAATGAGCAGTTCTTC. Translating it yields CASSPRTGGSYNEQFF.

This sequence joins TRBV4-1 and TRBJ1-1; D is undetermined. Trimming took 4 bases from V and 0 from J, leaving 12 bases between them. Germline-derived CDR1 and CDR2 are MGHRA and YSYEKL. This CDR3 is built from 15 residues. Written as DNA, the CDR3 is TGCGCCAGCAGCCCGTCTGGCTGGTTGAACACTGAAGCTTTCTTT. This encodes CASSPSGWLNTEAFF.

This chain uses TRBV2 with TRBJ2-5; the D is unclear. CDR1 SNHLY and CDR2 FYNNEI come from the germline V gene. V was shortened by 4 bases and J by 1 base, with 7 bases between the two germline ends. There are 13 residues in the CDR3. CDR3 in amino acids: CASSVRSQETQYF. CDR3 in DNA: TGTGCCAGCAGTGTTCGCAGCCAAGAGACCCAGTACTTC.

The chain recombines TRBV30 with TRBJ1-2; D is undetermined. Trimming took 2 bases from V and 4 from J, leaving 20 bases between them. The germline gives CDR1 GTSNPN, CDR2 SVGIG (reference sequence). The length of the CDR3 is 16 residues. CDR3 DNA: TGTGCCTGGAGTCCCTTGGACCTTCTTCAGGTCTATGGCTACACCTTC. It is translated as CAWSPLDLLQVYGYTF.

CDR3 amino acids: CASSSGTGSYEQYF. The CDR3 DNA sequence: TGTGCCAGCAGCAGTGGGACGGGATCCTACGAGCAGTACTTC. The chain is built from TRBV11-2 and TRBJ2-7; D is perhaps TRBD1 or TRBD2 (5 bases each). CDR1 is SGHAT, CDR2 FQNNGV, per germline. This CDR3 is built from 14 residues. The V gene lost 5 bases and the J gene lost 1 base, with 12 bases spanning the gap.

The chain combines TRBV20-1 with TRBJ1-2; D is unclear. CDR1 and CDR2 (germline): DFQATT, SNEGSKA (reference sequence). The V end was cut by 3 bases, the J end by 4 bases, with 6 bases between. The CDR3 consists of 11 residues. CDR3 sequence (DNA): TGCAGTGCTAGTCATAGCTATGGCTACACCTTC. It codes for CSASHSYGYTF.

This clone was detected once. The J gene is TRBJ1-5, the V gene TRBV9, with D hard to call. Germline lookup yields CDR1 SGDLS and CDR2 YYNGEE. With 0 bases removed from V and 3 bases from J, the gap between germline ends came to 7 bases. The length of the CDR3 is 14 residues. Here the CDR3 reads CASSVDQFNQPQHF. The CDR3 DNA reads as TGTGCCAGCAGCGTAGACCAATTCAATCAGCCCCAGCATTTT.

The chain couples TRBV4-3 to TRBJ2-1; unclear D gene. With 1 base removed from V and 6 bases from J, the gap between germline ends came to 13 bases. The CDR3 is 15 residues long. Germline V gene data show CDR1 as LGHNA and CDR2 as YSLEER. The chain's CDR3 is CASSQGPSSGNEQFF. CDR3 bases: TGCGCCAGCAGCCAAGGACCCAGCTCGGGCAATGAGCAGTTCTTC.